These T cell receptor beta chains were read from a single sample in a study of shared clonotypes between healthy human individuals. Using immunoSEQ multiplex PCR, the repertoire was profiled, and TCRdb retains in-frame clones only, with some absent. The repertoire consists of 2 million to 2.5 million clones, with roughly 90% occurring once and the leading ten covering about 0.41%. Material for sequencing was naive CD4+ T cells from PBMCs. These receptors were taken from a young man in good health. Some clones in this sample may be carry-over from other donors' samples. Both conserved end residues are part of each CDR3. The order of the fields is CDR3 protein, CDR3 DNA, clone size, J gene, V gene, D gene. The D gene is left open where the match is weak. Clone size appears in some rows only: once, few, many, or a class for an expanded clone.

cdr3_aa: CAGRDRTYGYTF
cdr3_nt: TGTGCCGGCCGGGACAGGACATATGGCTACACCTTC
clone_size: .
j_call: TRBJ1-2
v_call: TRBV19
d_call: TRBD1

cdr3_aa: CAISDRQGRGSRSGTEAFF
cdr3_nt: TGTGCCATCAGTGACCGACAGGGGCGGGGGTCTAGGTCGGGCACTGAAGCTTTCTTT
clone_size: .
j_call: TRBJ1-1
v_call: TRBV10-3
d_call: TRBD1

cdr3_aa: CASSLTGGDTEAFF
cdr3_nt: TGTGCCAGCAGCTTAACGGGAGGGGACACTGAAGCTTTCTTT
clone_size: .
j_call: TRBJ1-1
v_call: TRBV7-3
d_call: .

cdr3_aa: CASSSGGAYNEQFF
cdr3_nt: TGCGCCAGCTCTAGCGGGGGAGCCTACAATGAGCAGTTCTTC
clone_size: .
j_call: TRBJ2-1
v_call: TRBV5-1
d_call: TRBD2

cdr3_aa: CASSEETSGVVNEQFF
cdr3_nt: TGTGCCAGCAGTGAGGAGACTAGCGGGGTTGTAAATGAGCAGTTCTTC
clone_size: .
j_call: TRBJ2-1
v_call: TRBV2
d_call: TRBD2

cdr3_aa: CASRAGWDQPQHF
cdr3_nt: TGTGCCAGCAGAGCAGGGTGGGATCAGCCCCAGCATTTT
clone_size: .
j_call: TRBJ1-5
v_call: TRBV7-2
d_call: .

cdr3_aa: CASSPGTAGSYEQYF
cdr3_nt: TGTGCCAGCAGCCCCGGGACTGCGGGATCCTACGAGCAGTACTTC
clone_size: .
j_call: TRBJ2-7
v_call: TRBV7-2
d_call: .

cdr3_aa: CASGRQGTDNEQFF
cdr3_nt: TGCGCCAGCGGGCGACAGGGAACCGACAATGAGCAGTTCTTC
clone_size: .
j_call: TRBJ2-1
v_call: TRBV5-1
d_call: TRBD1

cdr3_aa: CASSERVGYTF
cdr3_nt: TGTGCCAGCAGCGAACGGGTTGGCTACACCTTC
clone_size: .
j_call: TRBJ1-2
v_call: TRBV6-1
d_call: .

cdr3_aa: CASRTRQDSSYEQYF
cdr3_nt: TGTGCCAGCAGGACAAGACAGGATAGCTCCTACGAGCAGTACTTC
clone_size: .
j_call: TRBJ2-7
v_call: TRBV6-1
d_call: .

cdr3_aa: CASSLDGQVIHEQYF
cdr3_nt: TGCGCCAGCAGCTTGGATGGACAGGTCATCCACGAGCAGTACTTC
clone_size: .
j_call: TRBJ2-7
v_call: TRBV5-1
d_call: TRBD1

cdr3_aa: CASSDNRREAFF
cdr3_nt: TGTGCCAGCAGTGACAACAGGAGGGAAGCTTTCTTT
clone_size: few
j_call: TRBJ1-1
v_call: TRBV28
d_call: .

cdr3_aa: CASSPEWADTQYF
cdr3_nt: TGTGCCAGCAGCCCCGAGTGGGCAGATACGCAGTATTTT
clone_size: .
j_call: TRBJ2-3
v_call: TRBV27
d_call: .

cdr3_aa: CAWSLVGLNTEAFF
cdr3_nt: TGTGCCTGGAGCCTTGTGGGGCTGAACACTGAAGCTTTCTTT
clone_size: .
j_call: TRBJ1-1
v_call: TRBV30
d_call: .

cdr3_aa: CASSLAGTSTDTQYF
cdr3_nt: TGTGCCAGCAGCTTGGCCGGGACTAGCACAGATACGCAGTATTTT
clone_size: .
j_call: TRBJ2-3
v_call: TRBV5-4
d_call: .

cdr3_aa: CASSLGREAGGMNEQFF
cdr3_nt: TGTGCCAGCAGCTTAGGTCGGGAGGCGGGAGGAATGAATGAGCAGTTCTTC
clone_size: .
j_call: TRBJ2-1
v_call: TRBV11-3
d_call: TRBD2

cdr3_aa: CAWSAQWGLAAYEQYF
cdr3_nt: TGTGCCTGGAGTGCGCAGTGGGGACTAGCGGCCTACGAGCAGTACTTC
clone_size: .
j_call: TRBJ2-7
v_call: TRBV30
d_call: TRBD2

cdr3_aa: CASSLGLTSGANVLTF
cdr3_nt: TGTGCCAGCAGCTTAGGCCTTACCTCTGGGGCCAACGTCCTGACTTTC
clone_size: .
j_call: TRBJ2-6
v_call: TRBV7-2
d_call: .

cdr3_aa: CSASPTGEEAFF
cdr3_nt: TGCAGCGCCTCCCCGACAGGGGAGGAAGCTTTCTTT
clone_size: .
j_call: TRBJ1-1
v_call: TRBV29-1
d_call: TRBD1

cdr3_aa: CASSLISETQYF
cdr3_nt: TGTGCCAGCAGCTTAATCTCGGAGACCCAGTACTTC
clone_size: once
j_call: TRBJ2-5
v_call: TRBV7-2
d_call: .

cdr3_aa: CAWSPGAAFYGYTF
cdr3_nt: TGTGCCTGGAGTCCAGGGGCAGCGTTCTATGGCTACACCTTC
clone_size: few
j_call: TRBJ1-2
v_call: TRBV30
d_call: .

cdr3_aa: CASSPREGSRGTQYF
cdr3_nt: TGTGCCAGCAGCCCTCGGGAGGGGTCCCGGGGGACCCAGTACTTC
clone_size: .
j_call: TRBJ2-5
v_call: TRBV2
d_call: TRBD2

cdr3_aa: CASSLWARPYEQYF
cdr3_nt: TGTGCCAGCAGTTTATGGGCCAGGCCCTACGAGCAGTACTTC
clone_size: .
j_call: TRBJ2-7
v_call: TRBV27
d_call: .

cdr3_aa: CASSFGGYSYEQYF
cdr3_nt: TGCGCCAGCAGCTTCGGAGGGTACTCCTACGAGCAGTACTTC
clone_size: .
j_call: TRBJ2-7
v_call: TRBV5-1
d_call: .

cdr3_aa: CASSQTSGRGIGEQFF
cdr3_nt: TGTGCCAGCAGTCAGACTAGCGGGAGGGGTATCGGTGAGCAGTTCTTC
clone_size: .
j_call: TRBJ2-1
v_call: TRBV28
d_call: TRBD2

cdr3_aa: CASSLVGGEQYF
cdr3_nt: TGTGCCAGCAGTTTAGTCGGTGGCGAGCAGTACTTC
clone_size: .
j_call: TRBJ2-7
v_call: TRBV28
d_call: .

cdr3_aa: CASSLITGPGTEAFF
cdr3_nt: TGTGCCAGCAGCTTAATAACAGGCCCGGGGACTGAAGCTTTCTTT
clone_size: .
j_call: TRBJ1-1
v_call: TRBV7-3
d_call: .

cdr3_aa: CASSVDRVSYNEQFF
cdr3_nt: TGCGCCAGCAGCGTGGACAGAGTCTCCTACAATGAGCAGTTCTTC
clone_size: .
j_call: TRBJ2-1
v_call: TRBV5-1
d_call: .

cdr3_aa: CASSLLSGARQPQHF
cdr3_nt: TGTGCCAGCAGTTTATTATCGGGGGCACGGCAGCCCCAGCATTTT
clone_size: .
j_call: TRBJ1-5
v_call: TRBV28
d_call: .

cdr3_aa: CASSQGGTSGSRYETQYF
cdr3_nt: TGCGCCAGCAGCCAAGGCGGGACTAGCGGGTCTCGGTATGAGACCCAGTACTTC
clone_size: .
j_call: TRBJ2-5
v_call: TRBV4-1
d_call: TRBD2

cdr3_aa: CASSWTGSNYGYTF
cdr3_nt: TGTGCCAGCAGTTGGACAGGGTCTAACTATGGCTACACCTTC
clone_size: .
j_call: TRBJ1-2
v_call: TRBV2
d_call: TRBD1

cdr3_aa: CASSLLVAGPETQYF
cdr3_nt: TGTGCCAGCAGCTTACTAGTGGCCGGCCCGGAGACCCAGTACTTC
clone_size: .
j_call: TRBJ2-5
v_call: TRBV7-3
d_call: .

cdr3_aa: CASTPIQGTTGELFF
cdr3_nt: TGTGCCAGCACGCCCATTCAGGGAACCACCGGGGAGCTGTTTTTT
clone_size: .
j_call: TRBJ2-2
v_call: TRBV6-1
d_call: .

cdr3_aa: CASSEYTVRGQETQYF
cdr3_nt: TGTGCCAGCAGTGAATATACAGTTAGGGGACAAGAGACCCAGTACTTC
clone_size: .
j_call: TRBJ2-5
v_call: TRBV25-1
d_call: .

cdr3_aa: CASSLRRVSDTQYF
cdr3_nt: TGCGCCAGCAGCTTGAGGCGAGTTTCGGATACGCAGTATTTT
clone_size: once
j_call: TRBJ2-3
v_call: TRBV5-1
d_call: .

cdr3_aa: CASSQEYLAGGETQYF
cdr3_nt: TGCGCCAGCAGCCAAGAATACTTAGCGGGAGGGGAGACCCAGTACTTC
clone_size: once
j_call: TRBJ2-5
v_call: TRBV4-3
d_call: TRBD2

cdr3_aa: CASSVSGGRYYNEQFF
cdr3_nt: TGTGCCAGCAGTGTTAGTGGTGGGAGGTACTACAATGAGCAGTTCTTC
clone_size: once
j_call: TRBJ2-1
v_call: TRBV2
d_call: .

cdr3_aa: CASSAGGAEAFF
cdr3_nt: TGTGCCAGCAGCGCAGGGGGAGCTGAAGCTTTCTTT
clone_size: few
j_call: TRBJ1-1
v_call: TRBV7-9
d_call: TRBD1